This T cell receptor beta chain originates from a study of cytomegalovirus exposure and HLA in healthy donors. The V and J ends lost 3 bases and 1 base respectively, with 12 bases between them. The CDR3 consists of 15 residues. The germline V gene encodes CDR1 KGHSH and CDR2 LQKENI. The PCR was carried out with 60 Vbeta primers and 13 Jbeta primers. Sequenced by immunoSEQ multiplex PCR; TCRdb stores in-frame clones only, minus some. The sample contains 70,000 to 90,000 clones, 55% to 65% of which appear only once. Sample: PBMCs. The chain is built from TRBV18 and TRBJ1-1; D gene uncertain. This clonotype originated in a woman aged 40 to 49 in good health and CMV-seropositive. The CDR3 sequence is CASSPRGAQNTEAFF. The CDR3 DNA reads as TGTGCCAGCTCACCCCGGGGAGCACAGAACACTGAAGCTTTCTTT. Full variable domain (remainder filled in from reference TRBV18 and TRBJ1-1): NAGVMQNPRHLVRRRGQEARLRCSPMKGHSHVYWYRQLPEEGLKFMVYLQKENIIDESGMPKERFSAEFPKEGPSILRIQQVVRGDSAAYFCASSPRGAQNTEAFFGQGTRLTVV.